The 26 T cell receptor beta chains presented below share a single source sample, sequenced in a study of blood T cell repertoires in COVID-19. The assay was immunoSEQ multiplex PCR, and TCRdb's table has in-frame clones only and misses some. The sample carries 150,000 to 200,000 clones, 80% to 85% recorded once. Specimen: PBMCs or T cells enriched from blood (not recorded which). The receptor source for this set is a woman between 55 and 75 years old who had recovered from COVID-19.

This sequence joins TRBV14 and TRBJ1-2; D not resolved. The CDR3 loop spans 15 amino acids. V was shortened by 0 bases and J by 0 bases, with 8 bases between the two germline ends. Germline V gene lookup returns CDR1 SGHDN and CDR2 FVKESK. CDR3 sequence: CASSQDGLPNYGYTF. The CDR3 DNA reads as TGTGCCAGCAGCCAAGACGGACTCCCTAACTATGGCTACACCTTC.

The rearrangement joins TRBV5-1 to TRBJ1-2, with D uncertain. This CDR3 comprises 13 residues. Germline V gene data show CDR1 as SGHRS and CDR2 as YFSETQ. Trimming removed 2 bases at V and 4 bases at J, with 9 bases between. Written as DNA, the CDR3 is TGCGCCAGCAGCTTAGACTTAAGCTATGGCTACACCTTC. Translated, it gives CASSLDLSYGYTF.

The rearrangement links TRBV6-5 to TRBJ2-3, with 9 bases fitting TRBD2. This CDR3 is built from 14 residues. The germline gives CDR1 MNHEY, CDR2 SVGAGI. J lost 4 bases, V lost 6 bases, and 5 bases had no gene match. The CDR3 DNA follows: TGTGCCAGCAGAAGTCAGCGGGGGGCAGATACGCAGTATTTT. Protein sequence: CASRSQRGADTQYF.

The chain uses TRBV19 and TRBJ1-5; D is ambiguous. Germline V CDR1 and CDR2: LNHDA, SQIVND (reference sequence). CDR3 length: 14 residues. V was cut by 2 bases and J by 6 bases, with 11 bases left in between. The CDR3 nucleotides are TGTGCCAGTAGTATATACAGCTCAGGTCAGCCCCAGCATTTT. Translated, it gives CASSIYSSGQPQHF.

This clone was counted only a few times. The CDR3 reads CASSRAGWNYGYTF. The CDR3 bases are TGCGCCAGCAGCCGTGCAGGGTGGAACTATGGCTACACCTTC. The chain uses TRBV4-1 and TRBJ1-2, with TRBD1 as a possible D gene (5 bases). Germline values: CDR1 MGHRA, CDR2 YSYEKL. The length of the CDR3 is 14 residues. V lost 4 bases, J lost 2 bases, and 11 bases lay in between.

The chain couples TRBV2 to TRBJ1-6; TRBD1 aligns across 7 bases. Germline-derived CDR1 and CDR2 are SNHLY and FYNNEI. The junction had 7 bases not matched to a gene; V was cut back by 5 bases and J by 6 bases. The CDR3 totals 15 residues. The CDR3 DNA follows: TGTGCCAGCAGTTGGACAGGCTTCATTAATTCACCCCTCCACTTT. Protein product: CASSWTGFINSPLHF. Filled out from reference TRBV2 and TRBJ1-6, the complete variable domain reads EPEVTQTPSHQVTQMGQEVILRCVPISNHLYFYWYRQILGQKVEFLVSFYNNEISEKSEIFDDQFSVERPDGSNFTLKIRSTKLEDSAMYFCASSWTGFINSPLHFGNGTRLTVT.

This chain connects TRBV20-1 to TRBJ2-1; D gene uncertain. V lost 1 base and J 8 bases, leaving 3 bases between the germline ends. CDR3 size: 10 residues. CDR1 is DFQATT, CDR2 SNEGSKA, per germline (reference sequence). CDR3 residues: CSARVYEQFF. The CDR3 DNA reads as TGCAGTGCTAGAGTCTATGAGCAGTTCTTC.

In its sample, this clone was seen once. The chain combines TRBV3-1 (or the pseudogene TRBV3-2) with TRBJ2-1; no clear D gene. The germline CDR1 and CDR2 sequences are LGHDT and YNNKEL (reference sequence). Trimming removed 2 bases at V and 8 bases at J, with 13 bases between. The CDR3 is 14 residues long. CDR3 residues: CASSQRGGPDEQFF. The CDR3 region has the DNA TGTGCCAGCAGCCAAAGAGGTGGTCCCGATGAGCAGTTCTTC.

The chain links TRBV27 to TRBJ1-1; D remains ambiguous. Trimming took 2 bases from V and 0 from J, leaving 10 bases between them. The CDR3 runs 15 residues. Germline CDR1 reads MNHEY; CDR2 reads SMNVEV (reference sequence). The CDR3 nucleotides read TGTGCCAGCAGTTTACTCTCAGGAATGAACACTGAAGCTTTCTTT. As protein: CASSLLSGMNTEAFF.

The chain is built from TRBV7-2 and TRBJ1-6; D possibly corresponds to TRBD1 (6 bases). This CDR3 has 16 residues. Between the trimmed V and J ends, which lost 6 bases and 10 bases, there was a span of 22 bases. Germline lookup yields CDR1 SGHTA and CDR2 FQGNSA. The CDR3 nucleotides read TGTGCCAGCAGTCCTCAAAGGGGGGGGCTACGGTCACCCCTCCACTTT. As protein: CASSPQRGGLRSPLHF. Full variable domain (missing parts from reference TRBV7-2 and TRBJ1-6): GAGVSQSPSNKVTEKGKDVELRCDPISGHTALYWYRQSLGQGLEFLIYFQGNSAPDKSGLPSDRFSAERTGGSVSTLTIQRTQQEDSAVYLCASSPQRGGLRSPLHFGNGTRLTVT.

The chain joins TRBV13 to TRBJ2-7, with 12 bases aligning to TRBD2. The CDR3 spans 16 residues. The germline gives CDR1 PRHDT, CDR2 FYEKMQ (reference sequence). J gave up 5 bases and V 5 bases, and 10 bases lay outside the gene matches. In nucleotides, the CDR3 is TGTGCCAGCAGCCCAGCCTCGACTAGCGGGAGTAACGAGCAGTACTTC. This gives the protein CASSPASTSGSNEQYF.

The chain links TRBV12-3 or TRBV12-4 to TRBJ2-5; TRBD1 matches at 7 bases. This CDR3 region has 13 residues. With 7 bases clipped from V and 5 bases from J, the junction kept 7 bases outside the gene matches. CDR3 nucleotide sequence: TGTGCCAGCACCTTAGGGGGCCGGGAGACCCAGTACTTC. This encodes CASTLGGRETQYF.

This clone was recorded only once. This rearrangement joins TRBV5-1 to TRBJ1-1; TRBD1 aligns across 7 bases. The CDR3 covers 15 residues. V lost 1 base, J lost 0 bases, and 3 bases stayed unmatched. Germline V gives CDR1 SGHRS, CDR2 YFSETQ. DNA of the CDR3: TGCGCCAGCAGCTTGTCGGGACAGATGAACACTGAAGCTTTCTTT. It specifies CASSLSGQMNTEAFF.

The V call is TRBV18, the J call TRBJ2-1, with 12 bases identical to TRBD2. The V and J ends lost 2 bases and 7 bases, in that order; junction bases with no gene match: 6. The CDR3 has 16 residues. Germline CDR1 and CDR2: KGHSH and LQKENI. The CDR3 bases are TGTGCCAGCTCACCAGGCGGGACTAGCGGGTTAAATGAGCAGTTCTTC. Amino acid sequence: CASSPGGTSGLNEQFF.

V usage is TRBV29-1 and J usage is TRBJ1-2, with TRBD1 identical over 7 bases. This CDR3 contains 13 residues. Germline values: CDR1 SQVTM, CDR2 ANQGSEA. V was pared by 4 bases and J by 6 bases, with 8 bases of the junction left unmatched. The CDR3: CSVAPYRGNGYTF. DNA for the CDR3: TGCAGCGTTGCCCCTTACAGGGGTAATGGCTACACCTTC. Combining the CDR3 with reference TRBV29-1 and TRBJ1-2 gives the whole variable domain SAVISQKPSRDICQRGTSLTIQCQVDSQVTMMFWYRQQPGQSLTLIATANQGSEATYESGFVIDKFPISRPNLTFSTLTVSNMSPEDSSIYLCSVAPYRGNGYTFGSGTRLTVV.

V is TRBV9 and J is TRBJ2-7; TRBD2 agrees at 12 bases. This CDR3 is 14 amino acids long. V shed 3 bases and J 3 bases; nucleotides not matched to a gene: 1. The germline gives CDR1 SGDLS, CDR2 YYNGEE. For the CDR3, the DNA is TGTGCCAGCAGCGAGGGACTAGCGGGCTACGAGCAGTACTTC. This codes for CASSEGLAGYEQYF.

V and J are TRBV5-1 and TRBJ1-6; 8 nucleotides agree with TRBD1. V was pared by 4 bases and J by 9 bases, with 6 bases of the junction left unmatched. The CDR3 runs 14 residues. Per germline, CDR1 SGHRS and CDR2 YFSETQ. This CDR3 reads CASSPDRESSPLHF. The CDR3 DNA reads as TGCGCCAGCAGCCCGGACAGGGAGAGTTCACCCCTCCACTTT. Using reference TRBV5-1 and TRBJ1-6 for the parts outside the CDR3, the full variable domain is KAGVTQTPRYLIKTRGQQVTLSCSPISGHRSVSWYQQTPGQGLQFLFEYFSETQRNKGNFPGRFSGRQFSNSRSEMNVSTLELGDSALYLCASSPDRESSPLHFGNGTRLTVT.

This chain uses TRBV27 with TRBJ1-6, with D perhaps TRBD1 (6 bases). V lost 2 bases and J lost 7, with 9 bases in between. Germline V gene lookup returns CDR1 MNHEY and CDR2 SMNVEV (reference sequence). This CDR3 contains 14 residues. CDR3 protein: CASSLGGHNSPLHF. CDR3 DNA: TGTGCCAGCAGTTTAGGGGGACACAATTCACCCCTCCACTTT.

V usage is TRBV28 and J usage is TRBJ1-5; maybe TRBD1 (6 bases). The CDR3 is 13 residues long. Looked up from germline, CDR1 is MDHEN and CDR2 is SYDVKM. Trimming pared 8 bases from V and 6 bases from J, leaving 14 bases between. CDR3 sequence reads: CASSQGLVQPQHF. CDR3 nucleotide sequence: TGTGCCAGCTCTCAGGGGTTAGTTCAGCCCCAGCATTTT.

The chain couples TRBV11-2 to TRBJ2-7; 10 nucleotides match TRBD1. This CDR3 has 14 amino acids. V shed 5 bases, J shed 4 bases, and the junction held 5 bases outside the gene matches. CDR1 and CDR2 (germline): SGHAT, FQNNGV. Written as DNA, the CDR3 is TGTGCCAGCAGCCGGGGGACAGGGGTGTACGAGCAGTACTTC. Translated, it gives CASSRGTGVYEQYF.

The chain recombines TRBV2 with TRBJ1-1; possible D gene TRBD1, 6 bases. Germline CDR1 SNHLY, CDR2 FYNNEI. V dropped 6 bases and J dropped 5 bases, with 10 bases sitting between them. This CDR3 spans 12 amino acids. The CDR3 bases are TGTGCCAGCAGCTACAGGGTAACTGAAGCTTTCTTT. This translates into CASSYRVTEAFF.

This chain connects TRBV5-6 to TRBJ2-1; the match to TRBD2 covers 7 bases. Germline V gene data show CDR1 as SGHDT and CDR2 as YYEEEE. Losses at the gene ends were 0 bases for V and 9 bases for J; bases not matched to a gene: 3. This CDR3 spans 13 amino acids. CDR3: CASSLGWGGEQFF. In DNA, the CDR3 is TGTGCCAGCAGCTTGGGATGGGGGGGTGAGCAGTTCTTC.

V usage is TRBV6-5 and J usage is TRBJ1-2; D unclear. This CDR3 spans 14 amino acids. Per the germline V gene, CDR1 is MNHEY and CDR2 is SVGAGI. With 0 bases removed from V and 3 bases from J, the gap between germline ends came to 8 bases. The CDR3 here is CASSYSWQDYGYTF. In nucleotides, the CDR3 is TGTGCCAGCAGTTACTCCTGGCAGGACTATGGCTACACCTTC.

The chain is built from TRBV19 and TRBJ1-5, with D tentatively TRBD1 (5 bases). CDR3 length: 14 residues. The germline gives CDR1 LNHDA, CDR2 SQIVND (reference sequence). V was clipped by 3 bases and J by 3 bases, with 9 bases between them. This CDR3 reads CASSIRQFNQPQHF. CDR3 nucleotides: TGTGCCAGTAGTATCCGACAGTTCAATCAGCCCCAGCATTTT.

The CDR3 nucleotides are TGTGCCAGCAGCAACCCATATGGACTAGCGGGGGGATCGTACCAAGAGACCCAGTACTTC. Amino acid sequence: CASSNPYGLAGGSYQETQYF. The chain is built from TRBV2 and TRBJ2-5, with TRBD2 identical over 14 bases. V shed 6 bases, J shed 0 bases, and the junction held 15 bases outside the gene matches. The length of the CDR3 is 20 residues. Germline CDR1 is SNHLY and CDR2 is FYNNEI.

The chain uses TRBV10-1 and TRBJ2-5; D might be TRBD2 (6 bases). The CDR3 sequence is 14 residues long. The V and J ends lost 0 bases and 4 bases respectively, with 9 bases between them. Germline assignment: CDR1 WNHNN and CDR2 SYGVQD (reference sequence). The CDR3, as DNA: TGCGCCAGCAGTGAGTCATGGCGGGGAGAGACCCAGTACTTC. Its translation: CASSESWRGETQYF.